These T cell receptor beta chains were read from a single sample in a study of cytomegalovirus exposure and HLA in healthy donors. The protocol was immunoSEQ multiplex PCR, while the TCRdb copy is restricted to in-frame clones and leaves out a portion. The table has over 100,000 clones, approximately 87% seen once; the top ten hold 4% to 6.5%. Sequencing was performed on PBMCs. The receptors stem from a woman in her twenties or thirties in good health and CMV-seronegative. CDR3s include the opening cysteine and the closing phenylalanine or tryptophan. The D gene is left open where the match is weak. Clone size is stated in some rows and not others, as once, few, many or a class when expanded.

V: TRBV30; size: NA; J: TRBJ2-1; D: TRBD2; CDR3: CAWTYLWSGTQRGEQFF; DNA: TGTGCCTGGACCTACTTATGGAGCGGGACCCAGAGGGGTGAGCAGTTCTTC
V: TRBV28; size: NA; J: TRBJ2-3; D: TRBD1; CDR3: CASSLLQGATGTDTQYF; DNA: TGTGCCAGCAGTTTGCTACAGGGGGCGACCGGCACAGATACGCAGTATTTT
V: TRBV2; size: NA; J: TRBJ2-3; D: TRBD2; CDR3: CASTGLAGFTDTQYF; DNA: TGTGCCAGCACGGGACTAGCGGGATTCACAGATACGCAGTATTTT
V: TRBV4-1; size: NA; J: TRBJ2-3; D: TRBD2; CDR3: CASSQEWASGYTDTQYF; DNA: TGCGCCAGCAGCCAAGAGTGGGCTAGCGGATACACAGATACGCAGTATTTT
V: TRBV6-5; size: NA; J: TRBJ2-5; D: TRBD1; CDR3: CASSQYRGTAQYF; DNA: TGTGCCAGCAGTCAATACAGGGGAACGGCCCAGTACTTC
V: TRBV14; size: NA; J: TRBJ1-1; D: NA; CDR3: CASSPKGVGAFF; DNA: TGTGCCAGCAGCCCAAAGGGAGTCGGAGCTTTCTTT
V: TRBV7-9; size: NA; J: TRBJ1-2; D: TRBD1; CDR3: CASSFGQVQNYGYTF; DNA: TGTGCCAGCAGCTTCGGACAGGTCCAGAACTATGGCTACACCTTC
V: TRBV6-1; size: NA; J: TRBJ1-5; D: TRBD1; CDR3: CASRGTGGNQPQHF; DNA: TGTGCCAGCAGGGGAACAGGGGGCAATCAGCCCCAGCATTTT
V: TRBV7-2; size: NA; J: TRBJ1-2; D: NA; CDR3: CASSLVQDYGYTF; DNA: TGTGCCAGCAGCTTAGTACAGGACTATGGCTACACCTTC
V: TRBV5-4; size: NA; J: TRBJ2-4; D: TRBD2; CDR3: CASSFWTSGSGRDIQYF; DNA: TGTGCCAGCAGCTTTTGGACTAGCGGGTCCGGTAGGGACATTCAGTACTTC
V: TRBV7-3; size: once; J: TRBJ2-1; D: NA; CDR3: CASSLVPGRANEQFF; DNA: TGTGCCAGCAGCTTAGTTCCGGGAAGAGCCAATGAGCAGTTCTTC
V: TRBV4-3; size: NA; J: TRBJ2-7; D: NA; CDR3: CASSQAQVSEQYF; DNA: TGCGCCAGCAGCCAAGCCCAGGTTTCCGAGCAGTACTTC
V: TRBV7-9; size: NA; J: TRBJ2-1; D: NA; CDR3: CATLPRNEQFF; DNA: TGTGCCACCCTACCCCGGAATGAGCAGTTCTTC
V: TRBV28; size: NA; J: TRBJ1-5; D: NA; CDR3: CASSLYIAGGNQPQHF; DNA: TGTGCCAGCAGTTTATATATTGCCGGGGGCAATCAGCCCCAGCATTTT
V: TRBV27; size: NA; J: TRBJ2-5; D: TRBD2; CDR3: CASSLYGLAGGGTQETQYF; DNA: TGTGCCAGCAGTTTATATGGACTAGCGGGAGGCGGGACACAAGAGACCCAGTACTTC
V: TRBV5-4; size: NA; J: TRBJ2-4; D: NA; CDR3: CASSRPTDSKNIQYF; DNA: TGTGCCAGCAGCCGCCCGACAGATTCCAAAAACATTCAGTACTTC
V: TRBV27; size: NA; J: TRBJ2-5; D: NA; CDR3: CASSLYFLETQYF; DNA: TGTGCCAGCAGTTTATACTTTTTGGAGACCCAGTACTTC